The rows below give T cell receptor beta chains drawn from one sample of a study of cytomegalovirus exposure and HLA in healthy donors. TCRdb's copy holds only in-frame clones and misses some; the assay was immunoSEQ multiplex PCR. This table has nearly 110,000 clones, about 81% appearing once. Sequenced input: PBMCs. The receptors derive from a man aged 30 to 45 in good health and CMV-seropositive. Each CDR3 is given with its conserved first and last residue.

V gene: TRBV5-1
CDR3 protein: CASSLAGAEYNSPLHF

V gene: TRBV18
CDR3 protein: CASSPPGQAGGYTF

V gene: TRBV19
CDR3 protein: CASSLGQGYRIRNQPQHF

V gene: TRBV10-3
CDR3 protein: CAISEGGDNEQFF

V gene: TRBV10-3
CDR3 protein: CAISADRGRGYTF

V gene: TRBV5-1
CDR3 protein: CASGQVEIGTQYF

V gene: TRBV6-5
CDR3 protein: CASSYDRGYIQYF

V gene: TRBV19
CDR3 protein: CASSILGEATGGRDGYTF

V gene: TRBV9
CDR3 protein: CASSPTGTGGSYEQYF

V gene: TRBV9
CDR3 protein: CASSFRGSGHWDIQYF

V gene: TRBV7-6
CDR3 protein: CASSFQGAQPQHF

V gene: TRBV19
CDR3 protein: CASSMYRSYSYEQYF

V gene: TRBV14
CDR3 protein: CASSPLGRESAGYTF

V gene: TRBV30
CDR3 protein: CAWSGSGNEQFF

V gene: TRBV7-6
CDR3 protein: CASKRGSTDTQYF

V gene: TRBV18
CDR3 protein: CASSGQGARGEAFF

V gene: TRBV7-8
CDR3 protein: CASSLRRQVDGYTF

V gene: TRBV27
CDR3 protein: CASSLSRTSGITDTQYF

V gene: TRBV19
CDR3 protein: CASSWQGSDTQYF

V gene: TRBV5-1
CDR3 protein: CASSHGQGDNEQFF

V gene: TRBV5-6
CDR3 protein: CASSLETSGGVSSYEQYF

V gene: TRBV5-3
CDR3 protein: CARSQFRWSSYNEQFF

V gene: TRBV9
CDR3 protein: CASSLLAGGNGGYTF

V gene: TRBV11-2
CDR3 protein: CASSPTGAWGYGYTF

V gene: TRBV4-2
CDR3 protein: CASSHLGSDTQYF

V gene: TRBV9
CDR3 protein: CASSPSAGSYGYTF